Shown below are 21 T cell receptor beta chains from a single sample sequenced in a study of T cell responses to AZD1222 COVID-19 vaccine. The table came from immunoSEQ multiplex PCR; TCRdb's copy has only in-frame clones and leaves some out. This table holds approximately 130,000 clones, less than 95% found once. The source was peripheral blood, collected on day 0 of AZD1222 vaccination. The receptors were sampled from an adult in good health.

In DNA, the CDR3 is TGCAGCTCATCGACAGCCTGTAAGGTAGGTATAGAGACCCAGTACTTC. Amino acids: CSSSTACKVGIETQYF. The J gene is TRBJ2-5, the V gene TRBV29-1; D is possibly TRBD1 (5 bases). The germline V gene has CDR1 SQVTM and CDR2 ANQGSEA. V was pared by 8 bases and J by 4 bases, with 26 bases between. The CDR3 covers 16 residues. Looking up the rest from reference TRBV29-1 and TRBJ2-5 gives the full variable domain: SAVISQKPSRDICQRGTSLTIQCQVDSQVTMMFWYRQQPGQSLTLIATANQGSEATYESGFVIDKFPISRPNLTFSTLTVSNMSPEDSSIYLCSSSTACKVGIETQYFGPGTRLLVL.

The chain has TRBV6-4 and TRBJ1-2, with TRBD1 identical over 8 bases. With V trimmed by 4 bases and J by 7 bases, 8 bases remained unmatched. This CDR3 is built from 14 residues. Germline CDR1 and CDR2: MRHNA and SNTAGT. The chain's CDR3 is CASSVSRGRGGYTF. The DNA of the CDR3 is TGTGCCAGCAGTGTCTCCAGGGGGCGCGGTGGCTACACCTTC.

The V call is TRBV28, the J call TRBJ2-7, with no clear D. V was cut by 8 bases and J by 3 bases, with 8 bases left in between. The CDR3 totals 11 residues. Germline V gives CDR1 MDHEN, CDR2 SYDVKM. The CDR3 DNA follows: TGTGCCAGCGGGGATAACTACGAGCAGTACTTC. Its translation is CASGDNYEQYF.

The rearrangement uses TRBV2 and TRBJ1-2; D possibly corresponds to TRBD1 (5 bases). Trimming removed 9 bases at V and 0 bases at J, with 8 bases between. The germline V gene has CDR1 SNHLY and CDR2 FYNNEI. The CDR3 length is 12 residues. Here the CDR3 DNA reads TGTGCCAGTGGGACCTCTAACTATGGCTACACCTTC. It yields the protein CASGTSNYGYTF.

The gene calls are TRBV6-5 and TRBJ2-1; D is perhaps TRBD1 (5 bases). Germline V gene data show CDR1 as MNHEY and CDR2 as SVGAGI. V was clipped by 4 bases and J by 7 bases, with 11 bases between them. CDR3 length: 13 amino acids. Written as DNA, the CDR3 is TGTGCCAGCAGTTCCCTCAGGGATAATGAGCAGTTCTTC. Translating it yields CASSSLRDNEQFF.

The rearrangement joins TRBV18 to TRBJ1-3; D remains ambiguous. The ends were cut back, 0 bases at V and 7 bases at J, with 13 bases in the middle. Per germline, CDR1 KGHSH and CDR2 LQKENI. This CDR3 comprises 15 residues. The CDR3 coding sequence is TGTGCCAGCTCACCACCTTCCAGCGGTAGGAACACCATATATTTT. Translation gives CASSPPSSGRNTIYF.

V is TRBV18 and J is TRBJ1-1, with TRBD1 identical over 10 bases. Losses at the gene ends were 3 bases for V and 4 bases for J; bases not matched to a gene: 5. Germline-derived CDR1 and CDR2 are KGHSH and LQKENI. This CDR3 has 15 amino acids. The CDR3 nucleotides read TGTGCCAGCTCACCTTGGGACAGGGGAGGCACTGAAGCTTTCTTT. Encoded protein: CASSPWDRGGTEAFF.

The chain is built from TRBV6-4 and TRBJ2-7; 7 bases map to TRBD1. V was clipped by 7 bases and J by 1 base; unmatched bases: 7. Germline CDR1 is MRHNA and CDR2 is SNTAGT. The CDR3 is made up of 14 amino acids. CDR3 loop: CASIIRDSSYEQYF. The CDR3 DNA sequence: TGTGCCAGCATTATCCGGGACAGTTCCTACGAGCAGTACTTC.

The gene calls are TRBV27 and TRBJ1-5; 12 nucleotides align to TRBD1. Unmatched junction bases numbered 8, after V lost 5 bases and J lost 6 bases. The CDR3 runs to 16 residues. Per germline, CDR1 MNHEY and CDR2 SMNVEV (reference sequence). The CDR3 sequence: CASSPGDRGLSQPQHF. The CDR3 DNA is TGTGCCAGCAGTCCCGGGGACAGGGGGCTTTCTCAGCCCCAGCATTTT.

The J gene is TRBJ1-5, the V gene TRBV28; 10 bases map to TRBD1. V shed 5 bases and J 4 bases; nucleotides not matched to a gene: 2. The CDR3 loop spans 14 amino acids. CDR1 is MDHEN and CDR2 is SYDVKM in the germline V gene. Here the CDR3 reads CASSRTGGNQPQHF. Written as DNA, the CDR3 is TGTGCCAGCAGTAGGACAGGGGGTAATCAGCCCCAGCATTTT.

The V gene is TRBV19, the J gene TRBJ2-1, with 10 nucleotides matching TRBD2. The germline CDR1 and CDR2 sequences are LNHDA and SQIVND (reference sequence). V shed 6 bases, J shed 0 bases, and the junction held 2 bases outside the gene matches. The CDR3 sequence is 15 residues long. The CDR3 protein is CASSTSGISYNEQFF. CDR3 DNA sequence: TGTGCCAGTAGCACTAGCGGGATCTCCTACAATGAGCAGTTCTTC.

About this clone: The junction and the germline gene differ at one end; a read error may be behind it. The V gene is TRBV28, the J gene TRBJ2-2; 9 bases align to TRBD1. The V gene's germline CDR1 is MDHEN and CDR2 SYDVKM. This CDR3 contains 16 residues. CDR3 region: CASRFSGTGSTGELFF. CDR3 nucleotides: TGTGCCAGCCGTTTCTCCGGGACAGGGTCCACCGGGGAGCTGTTTTTT. The whole variable domain, filled in from reference TRBV28 and TRBJ2-2, reads DVKVTQSSRYLVKRTGEKVFLECVQDMDHENMFWYRQDPGLGLRLIYFSYDVKMKEKGDIPEGYSVSREKKERFSLILESASTNQTSMYLCASRFSGTGSTGELFFGEGSRLTVL.

There are a few counts of this clone. V usage is TRBV7-9 and J usage is TRBJ2-3; D uncertain. In germline, CDR1 is SEHNR, CDR2 FQNEAQ (reference sequence). The germline V and J ends were trimmed by 1 base and 3 bases, with 8 bases remaining between them. The CDR3 length is 14 residues. The CDR3, as DNA: TGTGCCAGCAGCTTAGGGGTCGAGACAGATACGCAGTATTTT. Amino acids: CASSLGVETDTQYF.

J is TRBJ1-1 and V is TRBV28; D possibly corresponds to TRBD1 (6 bases). CDR1 is MDHEN, CDR2 SYDVKM, per germline. This CDR3 has 15 amino acids. The V and J ends lost 0 bases and 5 bases respectively, with 13 bases between them. The CDR3 DNA reads TGTGCCAGCAGTTTATGGGGGGGGCAGGATACTGAAGCTTTCTTT. Protein sequence: CASSLWGGQDTEAFF.

The gene calls are TRBV10-2 and TRBJ1-6, with no clear D. Germline values: CDR1 WSHSY, CDR2 SAAADI. The CDR3 is 16 residues long. V lost 3 bases and J lost 10, with 19 bases in between. In nucleotides, the CDR3 is TGCGCCAGCAGTGACCTAGCCCGGGCCATGGGCTCACCCCTCCACTTT. Translation: CASSDLARAMGSPLHF.

The chain joins TRBV5-6 to TRBJ2-7; tentatively, D is TRBD1 or TRBD2 (5 bases each). V shed 0 bases and J shed 3 bases, with 13 bases lying between them. From germline, CDR1 is SGHDT and CDR2 YYEEEE. The CDR3 extends over 15 amino acids. As DNA, the CDR3 is TGTGCCAGCAGCTTGGTTAATATGGGGGACTACGAGCAGTACTTC. Translated: CASSLVNMGDYEQYF.

The genes are TRBV19 and TRBJ2-3, with 7 bases fitting TRBD1. The CDR3 totals 16 residues. Germline-derived CDR1 and CDR2 are LNHDA and SQIVND (reference sequence). V lost 3 bases, J lost 0 bases, and 6 bases stayed unmatched. This CDR3 reads CASSMLTGRSTDTQYF. CDR3 sequence (DNA): TGTGCCAGTAGTATGTTGACAGGGAGAAGCACAGATACGCAGTATTTT. Full variable domain (outside the CDR3, taken from reference TRBV19 and TRBJ2-3): DGGITQSPKYLFRKEGQNVTLSCEQNLNHDAMYWYRQDPGQGLRLIYYSQIVNDFQKGDIAEGYSVSREKKESFPLTVTSAQKNPTAFYLCASSMLTGRSTDTQYFGPGTRLTVL.

The chain combines TRBV27 with TRBJ1-1; the D is unclear. Trimming left V 7 bases short and J 11 bases short, with 14 bases between. Germline loops: CDR1 MNHEY, CDR2 SMNVEV (reference sequence). The CDR3 is 11 residues long. As DNA, the CDR3 is TGTGCCAGCACCCCGGGGAGCGGGGCTTTCTTT. The encoded protein is CASTPGSGAFF.

In nucleotides, the CDR3 is TGTGCCTGGAGGAGACCGGGACAACCCTACAATGAGCAGTTCTTC. Translating gives CAWRRPGQPYNEQFF. V usage is TRBV30 and J usage is TRBJ2-1; D is perhaps TRBD1 (6 bases). There are 15 residues in the CDR3. Germline V gene sequence: CDR1 GTSNPN, CDR2 SVGIG (reference sequence). Trimming removed 3 bases at V and 2 bases at J, with 14 bases between.

This clone was seen just once. V is TRBV6-6 and J is TRBJ1-6; no reliable D call. CDR3 length: 14 residues. Germline lookup yields CDR1 MNHNY and CDR2 SVGAGI (reference sequence). Deletions cut 6 bases from V and 0 bases from J, with 6 bases between. CDR3 sequence reads: CASSPSSYNSPLHF. CDR3 DNA sequence: TGTGCCAGCAGCCCGAGCTCCTATAATTCACCCCTCCACTTT.

The rearrangement uses TRBV14 and TRBJ2-6; D is possibly TRBD1 or TRBD2 (5 bases each). V gave up 10 bases and J gave up 1 base, with 8 bases separating them. CDR1 SGHDN and CDR2 FVKESK come from the germline V gene. There are 13 residues in the CDR3. DNA of the CDR3: TGTGCCACCGGGGCATCTGGGGCCAACGTCCTGACTTTC. Encoded protein: CATGASGANVLTF.